The source of this T cell receptor (beta chain) is a study of T-cell reconstitution after alpha-beta-depleted transplantation in children. The authors prepared the TCRbeta library with unique molecular identifiers. TCRdb analysed the PCR reads with MiXCR anew, one entry per CDR3 protein. Here the sample spans some 500,000 distinct CDR3 sequences, roughly 18% being singletons. There are 15 residues in the CDR3. Germline V gene lookup returns CDR1 DFQATT and CDR2 SNEGSKA (reference sequence). Trimming shortened V by 2 bases and J by 8 bases, and 19 bases separated the two germline ends. J is TRBJ2-4 and V is TRBV20-1, with D perhaps given as TRBD1 or TRBD2 (5 bases each). The sample in question was PBMCs from the stem cell graft donor, obtained from the stem cell graft. The clonotype originates from a human donor who donated a stem cell graft to a child with acute lymphoblastic leukemia. CDR3 amino acids: CSARPSWGNLHIQYF. The CDR3 DNA follows: TGCAGTGCTAGACCCTCTTGGGGGAATTTACACATTCAGTACTTC.